A selection of T cell receptor beta chains follows, all from one sample in a study of cytomegalovirus exposure and HLA in healthy donors. Some clones are missing from TCRdb's copy, which holds only in-frame ones; the method was immunoSEQ multiplex PCR. Of 100,000 to 150,000 clones in the sample, around 82% were seen once. Sequencing was carried out using PBMCs. Receptor source: a male donor in good health and CMV-seropositive. CDR3s include the opening cysteine and the closing phenylalanine or tryptophan. Fields, in order: clone size, CDR3 length, J gene, V gene, D gene, CDR3 DNA, CDR3 protein. The D gene is left open where the match is weak. Rows may omit the clone size; those that give it use once, few, many or a size class.

abundance: .
len: 15
j_gene: TRBJ2-7
v_gene: TRBV5-8
d_gene: TRBD2
CDR3nt: TGTGCCAGCAGCTTGAGGACTAGCGGCTCCTACGAGCAGTACTTC
CDR3aa: CASSLRTSGSYEQYF

abundance: .
len: 14
j_gene: TRBJ1-5
v_gene: TRBV6-4
d_gene: TRBD1
CDR3nt: TGTGCCAGCAGTGAGACAGGGGCCAGTCAGCCCCAGCATTTT
CDR3aa: CASSETGASQPQHF

abundance: .
len: 16
j_gene: TRBJ2-3
v_gene: TRBV28
d_gene: .
CDR3nt: TGTGCCAGCAGTTTCCTTAGCACTACGATCACAGATACGCAGTATTTT
CDR3aa: CASSFLSTTITDTQYF

abundance: .
len: 12
j_gene: TRBJ1-5
v_gene: TRBV27
d_gene: .
CDR3nt: TGTGCCAGCAGTTCAGTTAATCAGCCCCAGCATTTT
CDR3aa: CASSSVNQPQHF

abundance: .
len: 18
j_gene: TRBJ2-7
v_gene: TRBV4-2
d_gene: TRBD2
CDR3nt: TGTGCCAGCAGCCATGACGTCGCCGGTCTAGCGGAGATGTACGAGCAGTACTTC
CDR3aa: CASSHDVAGLAEMYEQYF

abundance: .
len: 16
j_gene: TRBJ1-5
v_gene: TRBV28
d_gene: .
CDR3nt: TGTGCCAGCAGTTCCCCGTGGGGCAGGAGCAATCAGCCCCAGCATTTT
CDR3aa: CASSSPWGRSNQPQHF

abundance: .
len: 13
j_gene: TRBJ2-5
v_gene: TRBV7-9
d_gene: TRBD2
CDR3nt: TGTGCCAGCAGCTTAACTAGCGGGGAGACCCAGTACTTC
CDR3aa: CASSLTSGETQYF

abundance: .
len: 14
j_gene: TRBJ2-2
v_gene: TRBV10-2
d_gene: .
CDR3nt: TGCGCCAGCGAACCAGGATCCACTACCGGGGAGCTGTTTTTT
CDR3aa: CASEPGSTTGELFF

abundance: .
len: 15
j_gene: TRBJ2-5
v_gene: TRBV28
d_gene: TRBD1
CDR3nt: TGTGCCAGCAGTTCGCCAGGGGGCTCGGAAGAGACCCAGTACTTC
CDR3aa: CASSSPGGSEETQYF

abundance: .
len: 15
j_gene: TRBJ2-3
v_gene: TRBV6-1
d_gene: TRBD2
CDR3nt: TGTGCCAGCAGTGATATGCTAGCGGGAGGGCCTGGGCAGTATTTT
CDR3aa: CASSDMLAGGPGQYF

abundance: .
len: 15
j_gene: TRBJ2-1
v_gene: TRBV6-1
d_gene: TRBD2
CDR3nt: TGTGCCAGCAGTGAAAGGCTAGCGGGATACAATGAGCAGTTCTTC
CDR3aa: CASSERLAGYNEQFF

abundance: .
len: 18
j_gene: TRBJ2-7
v_gene: TRBV2
d_gene: TRBD2
CDR3nt: TGTGCCAGCAGTTACCAGACTAGCGGGAGGTATCACTTCTACGAGCAGTACTTC
CDR3aa: CASSYQTSGRYHFYEQYF

abundance: few
len: 12
j_gene: TRBJ2-7
v_gene: TRBV21-1
d_gene: .
CDR3nt: TGTGCCCCCTGGAGCCAGTCCCACGAGCAGTACTTC
CDR3aa: CAPWSQSHEQYF

abundance: few
len: 14
j_gene: TRBJ1-2
v_gene: TRBV18
d_gene: .
CDR3nt: TGTGCCAGCTCACTATCGGACAGTAACTATGGCTACACCTTC
CDR3aa: CASSLSDSNYGYTF

abundance: .
len: 13
j_gene: TRBJ2-5
v_gene: TRBV5-1
d_gene: TRBD1
CDR3nt: TGCGCCAGCAGACAGGGGCTCCAAGAGACCCAGTACTTC
CDR3aa: CASRQGLQETQYF

abundance: .
len: 14
j_gene: TRBJ2-5
v_gene: TRBV2
d_gene: TRBD1
CDR3nt: TGTGCCAGCAGTGGTGGACAGGGAGTAGAGACCCAGTACTTC
CDR3aa: CASSGGQGVETQYF

abundance: .
len: 15
j_gene: TRBJ2-1
v_gene: TRBV4-3
d_gene: .
CDR3nt: TGCGCCAGCAGCCAAGACACAGGGAGGGACAATGAGCAGTTCTTC
CDR3aa: CASSQDTGRDNEQFF

abundance: .
len: 15
j_gene: TRBJ1-3
v_gene: TRBV6-1
d_gene: .
CDR3nt: TGTGCCAGCAGTGAAACCGGAGGGTCTGGAAACACCATATATTTT
CDR3aa: CASSETGGSGNTIYF

abundance: .
len: 13
j_gene: TRBJ1-5
v_gene: TRBV19
d_gene: .
CDR3nt: TGTGCCAGTAGTATGGCCGGGAATCAGCCCCAGCATTTT
CDR3aa: CASSMAGNQPQHF

abundance: .
len: 15
j_gene: TRBJ2-7
v_gene: TRBV7-3
d_gene: TRBD2
CDR3nt: TGTGCCAGCAGCCTAGAGCGGGAGGGATCCTACGAGCAGTACTTC
CDR3aa: CASSLEREGSYEQYF

abundance: .
len: 17
j_gene: TRBJ2-6
v_gene: TRBV2
d_gene: .
CDR3nt: TGTGCCAGCAAAGGATCCATGGGGGGAGCTGGGGCCAACGTCCTGACTTTC
CDR3aa: CASKGSMGGAGANVLTF

abundance: .
len: 15
j_gene: TRBJ1-6
v_gene: TRBV4-2
d_gene: .
CDR3nt: TGTGCCAGCAGCCAAGAGGAGGGGCAGCATTCACCCCTCCACTTT
CDR3aa: CASSQEEGQHSPLHF

abundance: .
len: 16
j_gene: TRBJ2-7
v_gene: TRBV19
d_gene: TRBD2
CDR3nt: TGTGCCAGTAGCCCTCCGGGACTAGCGGGAGACTACGAGCAGTACTTC
CDR3aa: CASSPPGLAGDYEQYF

abundance: once
len: 15
j_gene: TRBJ1-4
v_gene: TRBV9
d_gene: .
CDR3nt: TGTGCCAGCAGCCTCCGGTTGGGGCGATCTGAAAAACTGTTTTTT
CDR3aa: CASSLRLGRSEKLFF

abundance: few
len: 14
j_gene: TRBJ2-3
v_gene: TRBV7-2
d_gene: .
CDR3nt: TGTGCCAGCAGCGCGGGGGCCCGGGGGGATACGCAGTATTTT
CDR3aa: CASSAGARGDTQYF

abundance: .
len: 16
j_gene: TRBJ2-3
v_gene: TRBV5-8
d_gene: TRBD2
CDR3nt: TGTGCCAGCAGCTTGACGGGAGGTGGAGTGACAGATACGCAGTATTTT
CDR3aa: CASSLTGGGVTDTQYF

abundance: .
len: 16
j_gene: TRBJ2-3
v_gene: TRBV29-1
d_gene: TRBD1
CDR3nt: TGCAGCGTTTCGACAGGGGGCGCAGGGCCCCCAGATACGCAGTATTTT
CDR3aa: CSVSTGGAGPPDTQYF

abundance: .
len: 16
j_gene: TRBJ2-3
v_gene: TRBV10-1
d_gene: .
CDR3nt: TGCGCCAGCAGTGATCCCTGTAGCGGCTACACAGATACGCAGTATTTT
CDR3aa: CASSDPCSGYTDTQYF

abundance: .
len: 13
j_gene: TRBJ2-7
v_gene: TRBV30
d_gene: .
CDR3nt: TGTGCCTGGAGCCTGGACACATCCTACGAGCAGTACTTC
CDR3aa: CAWSLDTSYEQYF

abundance: .
len: 14
j_gene: TRBJ1-4
v_gene: TRBV27
d_gene: TRBD1
CDR3nt: TGTGCCAGCTGGGGTGAGGGGGCCGGTGAAAAACTGTTTTTT
CDR3aa: CASWGEGAGEKLFF

abundance: .
len: 16
j_gene: TRBJ2-3
v_gene: TRBV7-6
d_gene: TRBD1
CDR3nt: TGTGCCAGCAGCTCCCCACAGGGGGCAAGCACAGATACGCAGTATTTT
CDR3aa: CASSSPQGASTDTQYF

abundance: .
len: 15
j_gene: TRBJ2-1
v_gene: TRBV7-8
d_gene: .
CDR3nt: TGTGCCAGCACGAGGTTATTTCCCTCCTACAATGAGCAGTTCTTC
CDR3aa: CASTRLFPSYNEQFF

abundance: .
len: 13
j_gene: TRBJ2-7
v_gene: TRBV2
d_gene: .
CDR3nt: TGTGCCACCGATCCGGGACTCCGATACGAGCAGTACTTC
CDR3aa: CATDPGLRYEQYF

abundance: .
len: 14
j_gene: TRBJ2-7
v_gene: TRBV7-9
d_gene: TRBD2
CDR3nt: TGTGCCAGCTCCCGACTAGCGGGCTCCTACGAGCAGTACTTC
CDR3aa: CASSRLAGSYEQYF

abundance: .
len: 16
j_gene: TRBJ2-2
v_gene: TRBV11-3
d_gene: TRBD1
CDR3nt: TGTGCCAGCGGCATAGGACAGGGGGATAACACCGGGGAGCTGTTTTTT
CDR3aa: CASGIGQGDNTGELFF

abundance: once
len: 14
j_gene: TRBJ2-7
v_gene: TRBV7-2
d_gene: TRBD2
CDR3nt: TGTGCCAGCAGCTTAAAGCGGGAACTGGGCGAGCAGTACTTC
CDR3aa: CASSLKRELGEQYF

abundance: .
len: 13
j_gene: TRBJ1-2
v_gene: TRBV6-5
d_gene: .
CDR3nt: TGTGCCAGCAGTTACTCGACGCAGCGGGGCTACACCTTC
CDR3aa: CASSYSTQRGYTF

abundance: .
len: 15
j_gene: TRBJ2-1
v_gene: TRBV9
d_gene: TRBD2
CDR3nt: TGTGCCAGCAGCGCCCAGTCTAGCGGGACTAATGAGCAGTTCTTC
CDR3aa: CASSAQSSGTNEQFF

abundance: .
len: 12
j_gene: TRBJ1-2
v_gene: TRBV7-9
d_gene: .
CDR3nt: TGTGCCAGCAGCTACGGGGGGTATGGCTACACCTTC
CDR3aa: CASSYGGYGYTF

abundance: .
len: 16
j_gene: TRBJ2-2
v_gene: TRBV27
d_gene: TRBD2
CDR3nt: TGTGCCAGCCAACTGGCGGGGGGGCGGGTCACCGGGGAGCTGTTTTTT
CDR3aa: CASQLAGGRVTGELFF

abundance: .
len: 16
j_gene: TRBJ2-3
v_gene: TRBV7-8
d_gene: TRBD2
CDR3nt: TGTGCCAGCAGCCCCCCTGGGACTAGCGGGGCAGATACGCAGTATTTT
CDR3aa: CASSPPGTSGADTQYF

abundance: .
len: 15
j_gene: TRBJ2-7
v_gene: TRBV9
d_gene: TRBD1
CDR3nt: TGTGCCAGCAGCGTAGGCCCCGACAGGGCCTACGAGCAGTACTTC
CDR3aa: CASSVGPDRAYEQYF

abundance: .
len: 20
j_gene: TRBJ1-1
v_gene: TRBV21-1
d_gene: .
CDR3nt: TGTGCCAGCAGCAACCCCGACAGGAGGGAGGACAGGGGGATGAACACTGAAGCTTTCTTT
CDR3aa: CASSNPDRREDRGMNTEAFF

abundance: .
len: 14
j_gene: TRBJ2-4
v_gene: TRBV7-2
d_gene: .
CDR3nt: TGTGCCAGCAGCTTAGCGGGGGCGGGGGACATTCAGTACTTC
CDR3aa: CASSLAGAGDIQYF

abundance: .
len: 16
j_gene: TRBJ2-2
v_gene: TRBV5-1
d_gene: .
CDR3nt: TGCGCCAGCAGCTTGGGTCCCCGGGAGAACACCGGGGAGCTGTTTTTT
CDR3aa: CASSLGPRENTGELFF

abundance: once
len: 14
j_gene: TRBJ2-5
v_gene: TRBV9
d_gene: .
CDR3nt: TGTGCCAGCAGCGTAGAAGGAGACGGGGTGCCCCAGTACTTC
CDR3aa: CASSVEGDGVPQYF

abundance: .
len: 17
j_gene: TRBJ2-2
v_gene: TRBV7-2
d_gene: .
CDR3nt: TGTGCCAGCAGCTTATTCTTCTCGGGAAGGGACACCGGGGAGCTGTTTTTT
CDR3aa: CASSLFFSGRDTGELFF

abundance: .
len: 16
j_gene: TRBJ2-1
v_gene: TRBV9
d_gene: .
CDR3nt: TGTGCCAGCAGCTCCCGGAAGACTAGCTCCTACAATGAGCAGTTCTTC
CDR3aa: CASSSRKTSSYNEQFF

abundance: once
len: 14
j_gene: TRBJ2-7
v_gene: TRBV19
d_gene: TRBD2
CDR3nt: TGTGCCAGTAGTCGGACTAGCGGAGCCTACGAGCAGTACTTC
CDR3aa: CASSRTSGAYEQYF

abundance: once
len: 18
j_gene: TRBJ1-5
v_gene: TRBV7-9
d_gene: .
CDR3nt: TGTGCCAGCAGCTTTGCCGGGACAAAATTGGGTAGCAATCAGCCCCAGCATTTT
CDR3aa: CASSFAGTKLGSNQPQHF

abundance: .
len: 14
j_gene: TRBJ2-2
v_gene: TRBV10-2
d_gene: TRBD1
CDR3nt: TGCGCCAGCAGTGCCCAGGGGGTGTCCGGGGAGCTGTTTTTT
CDR3aa: CASSAQGVSGELFF

abundance: .
len: 13
j_gene: TRBJ2-7
v_gene: TRBV18
d_gene: TRBD1
CDR3nt: TGTGCCACCTCAAGGGACAGGGGCTACGAGCAGTACTTC
CDR3aa: CATSRDRGYEQYF

abundance: few
len: 14
j_gene: TRBJ1-1
v_gene: TRBV18
d_gene: .
CDR3nt: TGTGCCAGCTCACCGAAGGGGGTTGCCACTGAAGCTTTCTTT
CDR3aa: CASSPKGVATEAFF

abundance: .
len: 15
j_gene: TRBJ1-1
v_gene: TRBV7-9
d_gene: TRBD1
CDR3nt: TGTGCCAGCAGCCCAGTGGACAGGGCGAACACTGAAGCTTTCTTT
CDR3aa: CASSPVDRANTEAFF

abundance: .
len: 16
j_gene: TRBJ1-2
v_gene: TRBV7-2
d_gene: .
CDR3nt: TGTGCCAGCAGCGTTCCTACATTGGCAGGGTACGATGGCTACACCTTC
CDR3aa: CASSVPTLAGYDGYTF

abundance: .
len: 17
j_gene: TRBJ2-6
v_gene: TRBV30
d_gene: TRBD1
CDR3nt: TGTGCCTGCTTCCCGGGACAGGGTAGCTCTGGGGCCAACGGCCTGACTTTC
CDR3aa: CACFPGQGSSGANGLTF

abundance: few
len: 14
j_gene: TRBJ2-5
v_gene: TRBV9
d_gene: .
CDR3nt: TGTGCCAGCAGTCCGACTAACGAACAAGAGACCCAGTACTTC
CDR3aa: CASSPTNEQETQYF

abundance: .
len: 18
j_gene: TRBJ2-3
v_gene: TRBV10-3
d_gene: TRBD2
CDR3nt: TGTGCCACATACCAAGGAGCGGGAGAAGATTGGGGCACAGATACGCAGTATTTT
CDR3aa: CATYQGAGEDWGTDTQYF

abundance: .
len: 16
j_gene: TRBJ2-1
v_gene: TRBV27
d_gene: .
CDR3nt: TGTGCCAGCAGTAGCTTACTCGCGGGCACCTTCAATGAGCAGTTCTTC
CDR3aa: CASSSLLAGTFNEQFF

abundance: .
len: 14
j_gene: TRBJ1-1
v_gene: TRBV10-3
d_gene: .
CDR3nt: TGTGCCGCCTCGTCGCGGGGAACGGGCACTGAAGCTTTCTTT
CDR3aa: CAASSRGTGTEAFF